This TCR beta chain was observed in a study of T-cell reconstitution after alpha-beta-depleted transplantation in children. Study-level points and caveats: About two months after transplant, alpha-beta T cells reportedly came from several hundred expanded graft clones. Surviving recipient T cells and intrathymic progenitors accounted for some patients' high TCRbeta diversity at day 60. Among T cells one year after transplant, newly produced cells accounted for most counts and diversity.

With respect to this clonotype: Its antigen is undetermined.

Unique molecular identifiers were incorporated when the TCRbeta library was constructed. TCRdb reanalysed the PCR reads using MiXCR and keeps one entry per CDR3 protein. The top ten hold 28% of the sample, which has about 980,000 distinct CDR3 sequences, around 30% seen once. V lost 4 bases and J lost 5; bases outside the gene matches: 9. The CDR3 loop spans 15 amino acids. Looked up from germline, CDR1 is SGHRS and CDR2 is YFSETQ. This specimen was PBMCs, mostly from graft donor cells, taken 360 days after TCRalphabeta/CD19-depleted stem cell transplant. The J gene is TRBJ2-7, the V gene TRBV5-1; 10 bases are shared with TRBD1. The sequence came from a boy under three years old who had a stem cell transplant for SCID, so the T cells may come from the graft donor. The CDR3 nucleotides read TGCGCCAGCAGCCCGGGACAGGGGTTTGTCCACGAGCAGTACTTC. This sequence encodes CASSPGQGFVHEQYF.